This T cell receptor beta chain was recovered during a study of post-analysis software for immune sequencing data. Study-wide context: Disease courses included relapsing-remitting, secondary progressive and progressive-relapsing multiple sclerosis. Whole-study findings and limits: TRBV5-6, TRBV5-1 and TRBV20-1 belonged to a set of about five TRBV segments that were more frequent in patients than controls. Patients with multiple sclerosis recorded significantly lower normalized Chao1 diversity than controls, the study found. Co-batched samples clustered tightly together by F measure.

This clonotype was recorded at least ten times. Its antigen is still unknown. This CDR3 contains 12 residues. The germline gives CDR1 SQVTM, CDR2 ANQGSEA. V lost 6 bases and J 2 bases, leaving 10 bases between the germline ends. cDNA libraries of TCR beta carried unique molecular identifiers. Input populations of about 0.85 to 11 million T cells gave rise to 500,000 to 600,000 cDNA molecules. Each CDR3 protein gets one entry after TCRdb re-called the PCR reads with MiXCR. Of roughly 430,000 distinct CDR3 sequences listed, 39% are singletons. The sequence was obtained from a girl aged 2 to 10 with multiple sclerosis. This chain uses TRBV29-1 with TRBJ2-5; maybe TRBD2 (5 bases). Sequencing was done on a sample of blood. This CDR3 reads CSVVRRQETQYF. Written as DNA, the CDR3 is TGCAGCGTAGTCAGGAGGCAAGAGACCCAGTACTTC.